These 23 T cell receptor beta chains share one sample of origin, sequenced in a study of blood T cell repertoires in COVID-19. Here immunoSEQ multiplex PCR was the method, and the copy in TCRdb shows in-frame clones only, minus some. Of 90,000 or so clones listed, about 83% were seen once; the top ten hold about 8.5%. Specimen: peripheral blood. All receptors come from a man in his fifties or sixties with active COVID-19.

The chain joins TRBV5-6 to TRBJ1-1; D is perhaps TRBD1 (5 bases). This CDR3 has 14 residues. CDR1 SGHDT and CDR2 YYEEEE come from the germline V gene. With 1 base removed from V and 5 bases from J, the gap between germline ends came to 12 bases. This CDR3 reads CASSLFRGGTEAFF. CDR3 bases: TGTGCCAGCAGCTTGTTTAGGGGTGGTACTGAAGCTTTCTTT.

The chain recombines TRBV3-1 (or the pseudogene TRBV3-2) with TRBJ2-2; D gene uncertain. V was trimmed by 1 base and J by 6 bases, leaving 3 bases between them. Germline loops: CDR1 LGHDT, CDR2 YNNKEL (reference sequence). This CDR3 is built from 12 residues. In DNA, the CDR3 is TGTGCCAGCAGCCAAGCCGCCGGGGAGCTGTTTTTT. Protein: CASSQAAGELFF.

V and J are TRBV5-1 and TRBJ2-3; possible D gene TRBD2, 6 bases. The CDR3 consists of 15 residues. In germline, CDR1 is SGHRS, CDR2 YFSETQ. The ends were cut back, 5 bases at V and 6 bases at J, with 19 bases in the middle. The CDR3 is CASSFRPEEGDTQYF. The CDR3 coding sequence is TGCGCCAGCAGTTTCCGTCCGGAGGAGGGGGATACGCAGTATTTT.

The chain links TRBV5-1 to TRBJ2-2; 8 nucleotides match TRBD2. V dropped 0 bases and J dropped 6; count of bases not matched to a gene: 7. Germline V gene sequence: CDR1 SGHRS, CDR2 YFSETQ. The CDR3 is 16 residues long. For the CDR3, the DNA is TGCGCCAGCAGCTTGGTTGGCGGGGGGCGACCCGGGGAGCTGTTTTTT. This encodes CASSLVGGGRPGELFF.

This clone was detected only once. Sequence at one end of the junction differs from germline and may be a read error. The V gene is TRBV7-2, the J gene TRBJ2-3; 7 bases are a match to TRBD1. This CDR3 region has 13 residues. Germline loops: CDR1 SGHTA, CDR2 FQGNSA. The CDR3 spells CASSLAGGDTQYF. CDR3 in DNA: TGTGCCAGCAGCCTAGCAGGGGGAGATACGCAGTATTTT. Full variable domain (missing parts from reference TRBV7-2 and TRBJ2-3): GAGVSQSPSNKVTEKGKDVELRCDPISGHTALYWYRQSLGQGLEFLIYFQGNSAPDKSGLPSDRFSAERTGGSVSTLTIQRTQQEDSAVYLCASSLAGGDTQYFGPGTRLTVL.

The chain is built from TRBV4-2 and TRBJ2-7; TRBD2 matches at 7 bases. CDR1 and CDR2 from the germline V gene are LGHNA and YNFKEQ. V lost 1 base to trimming and J lost 3 bases; unmatched junction nucleotides: 9. The CDR3 runs to 16 residues. For the CDR3, the DNA is TGTGCCAGCAGCCAAGGCATAAGCGGGGACTTCTACGAGCAGTACTTC. As protein: CASSQGISGDFYEQYF.

The chain employs TRBV6-5 and TRBJ2-7, with D maybe TRBD1 (5 bases). Looked up from germline, CDR1 is MNHEY and CDR2 is SVGAGI. Trimming shortened V by 6 bases and J by 1 base, and 7 bases separated the two germline ends. CDR3 length equals 12 residues. CDR3 sequence reads: CASRAGSYEQYF. CDR3 sequence (DNA): TGTGCCAGCAGGGCAGGGTCCTACGAGCAGTACTTC.

Remarks on this clone: Compared with germline, one end of the junction differs, possibly owing to a read error. The rearrangement uses TRBV6-5 and TRBJ1-6; tentative D call: TRBD1 (6 bases). Germline loops: CDR1 MNHEY, CDR2 SVGAGI. This CDR3 is built from 16 residues. The CDR3 reads CASSYQGSRNNSPLHF. The CDR3, as DNA: TGTGCCAGCAGTTACCAGGGGTCCAGGAATAACTCACCCCTCCACTTT.

This rearrangement joins TRBV6-5 to TRBJ1-2, with D tentatively TRBD1 (5 bases). The CDR3 covers 12 residues. The germline gives CDR1 MNHEY, CDR2 SVGAGI. Trimming cost V 2 bases and J 4 bases, with 5 bases left between them. The CDR3 DNA is TGTGCCAGCAGTTACAGGGGCTATGGCTACACCTTC. Its protein is CASSYRGYGYTF.

This chain connects TRBV5-5 to TRBJ2-7; TRBD1 matches 12 bases. This CDR3 is 14 amino acids long. CDR1 is SGHKS, CDR2 YYEKEE, per germline (reference sequence). J was trimmed by 7 bases and V by 7 bases; bases with no gene match: 9. In DNA form, the CDR3 reads TGTGCCAGCGTTGGGACAGGGGGCGCGGAGGAGCAGTACTTC. Translated, it gives CASVGTGGAEEQYF.

The chain is built from TRBV24-1 and TRBJ2-3, with 7 bases fitting TRBD2. Germline V CDR1 and CDR2: KGHDR, SFDVKD. This CDR3 is 14 amino acids long. The ends lost 6 bases at V and 4 bases at J; junction bases unmatched: 6. CDR3 loop: CATSIAGDADTQYF. CDR3 nucleotide sequence: TGTGCCACCAGTATCGCGGGGGACGCAGATACGCAGTATTTT.

This chain links TRBV12-3 or TRBV12-4 with TRBJ1-5; no reliable D call. Trimming stripped 3 bases from V and 0 bases from J, with 3 bases between. The CDR3 spans 13 residues. The DNA of the CDR3 is TGTGCCAGCAGTTTCTATAGCAATCAGCCCCAGCATTTT. It yields the protein CASSFYSNQPQHF.

This chain joins TRBV7-8 and TRBJ1-1; D remains unclear. The CDR3 runs to 15 residues. Between the trimmed V and J ends, which lost 5 bases and 5 bases, there was a span of 18 bases. The germline V gene has CDR1 SGHVS and CDR2 FQNEAQ. The CDR3 nucleotides are TGTGCCAGCAGCCTAAGGCGTGAGGGTAGGACTGAAGCTTTCTTT. This encodes CASSLRREGRTEAFF.

The chain links TRBV19 to TRBJ2-1; 11 bases line up with TRBD2. Germline V gene sequence: CDR1 LNHDA, CDR2 SQIVND (reference sequence). The CDR3 runs 15 residues. After removal of 2 bases from V and 14 bases from J, the junction contained 11 bases not matched to a gene. CDR3 nucleotide sequence: TGTGCCAGTAGTATAAGGGTATCTAGCGGGGGGCCGGAGTTCTTC. Amino acids: CASSIRVSSGGPEFF.

The chain combines TRBV30 with TRBJ2-5; the D gene is possibly TRBD2 (5 bases). The length of the CDR3 is 14 residues. In germline, CDR1 is GTSNPN, CDR2 SVGIG (reference sequence). V was clipped by 4 bases and J by 5 bases, with 17 bases between them. The CDR3: CAWISGEVGETQYF. The CDR3 nucleotides are TGTGCCTGGATCTCCGGGGAAGTCGGCGAGACCCAGTACTTC.

The sample holds one count of this clone. Compared with germline, one end of the junction differs, possibly owing to a read error. This chain links TRBV28 with TRBJ1-2, with 8 bases that match TRBD1. The germline CDR1 and CDR2 sequences are MDHEN and SYDVKM. The CDR3 totals 13 residues. DNA of the CDR3: TGTGCCAGCAGTTTGGCCCCAACTACCGGACAGGGCTTC. As protein: CASSLAPTTGQGF.

The chain couples TRBV11-1 to TRBJ2-7, with D tentatively TRBD1 (6 bases). The CDR3 runs 15 residues. V was clipped by 5 bases and J by 3 bases, with 17 bases between them. Germline assignment: CDR1 SGHAT and CDR2 FQDESV (reference sequence). The CDR3, as DNA: TGTGCCAGCAGCCCGTCCTCGGACAGCTACTACGAGCAGTACTTC. It is translated as CASSPSSDSYYEQYF.

The CDR3 coding sequence is TGTGCCAGCAGTCCACTAGCGGGAGTTGGAAATGAGCAGTTCTTC. Its protein product is CASSPLAGVGNEQFF. The V and J genes are TRBV6-5 and TRBJ2-1, with 11 positions matching TRBD2. The CDR3 is 15 amino acids. The J segment lost 7 bases and the V segment lost 5 bases, leaving 7 bases of the junction unmatched. Germline V gene data show CDR1 as MNHEY and CDR2 as SVGAGI.

The rearrangement links TRBV6-2 or TRBV6-3 to TRBJ2-3; TRBD2 agrees at 7 bases. The CDR3 is 14 residues long. With 5 bases clipped from V and 5 bases from J, the junction kept 7 bases outside the gene matches. Germline V gene lookup returns CDR1 MNHEY and CDR2 SVGEGT. The CDR3 loop reads CASSPRLAGDTQYF. CDR3 DNA: TGTGCCAGCAGTCCCCGACTAGCCGGAGATACGCAGTATTTT.

This rearrangement joins TRBV30 to TRBJ1-1, with TRBD1 identical over 8 bases. The CDR3 has 14 amino acids. The V gene end was trimmed by 2 bases and the J gene end by 4 bases; junction bases not matched to a gene: 6. Looked up from germline, CDR1 is GTSNPN and CDR2 is SVGIG (reference sequence). CDR3 coding DNA: TGTGCCTGGAGTACACAGGGGGTTGGCACTGAAGCTTTCTTT. Its protein product is CAWSTQGVGTEAFF.

The V call is TRBV7-2, the J call TRBJ2-1, with D tentatively TRBD2 (6 bases). V was cut by 4 bases and J by 2 bases, with 6 bases left in between. Germline loops: CDR1 SGHTA, CDR2 FQGNSA. This CDR3 comprises 13 residues. The CDR3 loop reads CASSSGAYNEQFF. The CDR3 region has the DNA TGTGCCAGCAGCTCGGGGGCCTACAATGAGCAGTTCTTC.

This clone was counted once. The chain has TRBV15 and TRBJ1-2; 9 bases are a match to TRBD1. V lost 0 bases and J lost 2; bases outside the gene matches: 16. The CDR3 is 20 residues long. Germline V gene lookup returns CDR1 LNHNV and CDR2 YYDKDF (reference sequence). In DNA, the CDR3 is TGTGCCACCAGCAGAGATTTCTTTCGGGGACAGGGATTTATAAACTATGGCTACACCTTC. As protein: CATSRDFFRGQGFINYGYTF.

The V call is TRBV4-1, the J call TRBJ1-2, with a tentative D call TRBD1 (6 bases). CDR1 and CDR2 from the germline V gene are MGHRA and YSYEKL. V was cut by 0 bases and J by 5 bases, with 16 bases left in between. The CDR3 contains 16 residues. The CDR3 sequence: CASSQDLVGTPYGYTF. The CDR3 nucleotides are TGCGCCAGCAGCCAAGATCTAGTAGGGACACCGTATGGCTACACCTTC.